Listed below are T cell receptor beta chains from one sample, sequenced in a study of T cell changes during pregnancy in multiple sclerosis. Clones were read by immunoSEQ multiplex PCR, and TCRdb kept only the in-frame ones, dropping some. The sample lists 32,000 or so clones, about 90% occurring once. The sample in question was CD4+ T cells from peripheral blood mononuclear cells, obtained in the third trimester of pregnancy. These receptors all come from a female donor in good health, enrolled as a control in a pregnancy study. The CDR3 runs from the conserved cysteine through the conserved F or W. Fields, in order: clone size, V gene, CDR3 length, J gene, D gene, CDR3 DNA, CDR3 protein. A D gene is named only where the DNA matches it firmly. The size field is filled for only some rows; it gives once, few, many or a size class.

medium-sized	TRBV20-1	11	TRBJ2-7	.	TGCAGTGCTAGAGACAACTACGAGCAGTACTTC	CSARDNYEQYF
.	TRBV5-5	16	TRBJ2-7	.	TGTGCCAGCAGCTTGGCGTACAGGGAAGTTTACTACGAGCAGTACTTC	CASSLAYREVYYEQYF
.	TRBV27	17	TRBJ2-2	.	TGTGCCAGCAGTCCCCTACGGGGGGCGGCTGGGACCGGGGAGCTGTTTTTT	CASSPLRGAAGTGELFF
.	TRBV28	14	TRBJ2-7	TRBD2	TGTGCCAGCGGACTAGCGGGAGGTACCCACGAGCAGTACTTC	CASGLAGGTHEQYF
once	TRBV4-3	16	TRBJ2-7	TRBD2	TGCGCCAGCAGCCAAGAGTTTCCAGCGGGGCGGCACGAGCAGTACTTC	CASSQEFPAGRHEQYF
.	TRBV5-1	15	TRBJ2-3	.	TGCGCCAGCAGCTCCTGGGCGGGCGAAACAGATACGCAGTATTTT	CASSSWAGETDTQYF
.	TRBV25-1	16	TRBJ2-1	TRBD1	TGTGCCAGCAGTGGGAGGAAGGGACAGTCCTACAATGAGCAGTTCTTC	CASSGRKGQSYNEQFF
.	TRBV6-1	14	TRBJ2-1	TRBD1	TGTACCATTACCCGGGACAGGGAATACAATGAGCAGTTCTTC	CTITRDREYNEQFF
.	TRBV14	13	TRBJ2-7	.	TGTGCCAGCAGCCTCACCTGGGCGTACGAGCAGTACTTC	CASSLTWAYEQYF
.	TRBV28	18	TRBJ1-2	TRBD1	TGTGCCAGCAGTAAAGGCCTCAAGGGGGCGAAGGGAAACTATGGCTACACCTTC	CASSKGLKGAKGNYGYTF
.	TRBV6-4	15	TRBJ2-5	TRBD2	TGTGCCAGCAGGACCCTCCGGGAGGGCCAAGAGACCCAGTACTTC	CASRTLREGQETQYF
once	TRBV29-1	12	TRBJ2-7	.	TGCAGCGTCCGCGGGGCCGGCGGGGAGCAGTACTTC	CSVRGAGGEQYF
.	TRBV5-1	13	TRBJ2-7	.	TGCGCCAGCAGCTTGGAGACATCCTACGAGCAGTACTTC	CASSLETSYEQYF
.	TRBV28	15	TRBJ2-7	TRBD2	TGTGCCAGCAGTCCTACCTCCGGGACTAGCGGGAGGTTGTACTTC	CASSPTSGTSGRLYF
.	TRBV6-5	15	TRBJ2-3	.	TGTGCCAGCCGGCCTTGGGGTAGCGGTGGGGATACGCAGTATTTT	CASRPWGSGGDTQYF
.	TRBV7-3	12	TRBJ2-2	.	TGTGCCAGCAGCTCAGACACCGGGGAGCTGTTTTTT	CASSSDTGELFF
.	TRBV27	13	TRBJ2-7	.	TGTGCCAGCAGTTCGCGGATAATGAACGAGCAGTACTTC	CASSSRIMNEQYF
.	TRBV28	11	TRBJ2-7	.	TGTGCCAGCAGCCTTCGGTACGAGCAGTACTTC	CASSLRYEQYF
.	TRBV7-8	15	TRBJ2-7	TRBD1	TGTGCCAGCAGCCCTCACAGGGGGAGACCCTACGAGCAGTACTTC	CASSPHRGRPYEQYF
.	TRBV28	13	TRBJ2-6	.	TGTGCCAGCAGGCGGTTTGGGGCCAACGTCCTGACTTTC	CASRRFGANVLTF
.	TRBV28	15	TRBJ1-4	TRBD1	TGTGCCAGCAGTTTCCCGACAGGGGGCTCTGAAAAACTGTTTTTT	CASSFPTGGSEKLFF
.	TRBV30	13	TRBJ2-3	.	TGTGCCTGGACCCCCCTTAGCACAGATACGCAGTATTTT	CAWTPLSTDTQYF
.	TRBV28	16	TRBJ1-2	.	TGTGCCAGCACCACGGGAGGGTCGACAGGAATCTATGGCTACACCTTC	CASTTGGSTGIYGYTF
.	TRBV4-3	20	TRBJ2-6	TRBD1	TGCGCCAGCAGCCAAGATAGGGGACAGGGGCTGGGCTCTGGGGCCAACGTCCTGACTTTC	CASSQDRGQGLGSGANVLTF
medium-sized	TRBV14	13	TRBJ1-4	.	TGTGCCAGCAGCCCCAGGCTTCGTGAAAAACTGTTTTTT	CASSPRLREKLFF
.	TRBV29-1	14	TRBJ2-3	TRBD1	TGCAGCGTTGGGCGAGAGGACAGGGCAGATACGCAGTATTTT	CSVGREDRADTQYF
.	TRBV27	14	TRBJ2-3	TRBD1	TGTGCCAGCAGGGTAGGGACAGTCCCAGATACGCAGTATTTT	CASRVGTVPDTQYF
.	TRBV11-2	16	TRBJ2-7	TRBD2	TGTGCCAGCAGCCCGGGGGGGAGGGAGGGAAGAGTTGGGCAGTACTTC	CASSPGGREGRVGQYF
.	TRBV4-1	16	TRBJ2-1	TRBD2	TGCGCCAGCAGCCAAGTCCTAGCGGGGGGGCACAATGAGCAGTTCTTC	CASSQVLAGGHNEQFF
.	TRBV6-4	15	TRBJ1-1	TRBD1	TGTGCCAGCAGTGACCGGGGACAGGGCCACACTGAAGCTTTCTTT	CASSDRGQGHTEAFF
.	TRBV5-4	17	TRBJ2-3	TRBD2	TGTGCCAGCAGCGCGCATTTTTTTACGGGAGGTACAGATACGCAGTATTTT	CASSAHFFTGGTDTQYF
.	TRBV5-5	14	TRBJ2-5	.	TGTGCCAGCAGCCTACGCGCGAACCAAGAGACCCAGTACTTC	CASSLRANQETQYF
.	TRBV28	13	TRBJ2-3	TRBD2	TGTGCCAGCACGGCGGGGGGCACAGATACGCAGTATTTT	CASTAGGTDTQYF
.	TRBV6-5	14	TRBJ2-7	.	TGTGCCAGCAGACTTACAGGGTCCGGGGGGGAGCAGTACTTC	CASRLTGSGGEQYF
.	TRBV10-3	14	TRBJ1-5	.	TGTGCCATCAGTCTGACGGCGGCAGGGCAGCCCCAGCATTTT	CAISLTAAGQPQHF
.	TRBV29-1	16	TRBJ2-6	.	TGCAGCGTTCAGGGGGCGGGGGAATCTGGGGCCAACGTCCTGACTTTC	CSVQGAGESGANVLTF
.	TRBV9	13	TRBJ1-2	.	TGTGCCAGCAGCGTAGCAGGGGCTGGAGGCTACACCTTC	CASSVAGAGGYTF
.	TRBV19	16	TRBJ2-1	TRBD1	TGTGCCAGTAGTATAGATGGGACAGGGGGTGGGTATGAGCAGTTCTTC	CASSIDGTGGGYEQFF
.	TRBV4-3	16	TRBJ2-5	TRBD2	TGCGCCAGCAGCCAAGTAGCGGGAGGGCCAGGGGAGACCCAGTACTTC	CASSQVAGGPGETQYF
.	TRBV7-5	14	TRBJ2-7	.	TGTGTCAGAAGCTTAGGACGACAGGTCTACGAGCAGTACTTC	CVRSLGRQVYEQYF
few	TRBV29-1	12	TRBJ1-1	.	TGCAGCGTTTCGGCAGGGATCACTGAAGCTTTCTTT	CSVSAGITEAFF
.	TRBV19	14	TRBJ2-7	TRBD1	TGTGCCAGTAAGCCGGGACAGGGTTTTTACGAGCAGTACTTC	CASKPGQGFYEQYF
.	TRBV7-2	16	TRBJ2-2	TRBD2	TGTGCCAGCAGCTGGCTAGCGGGGGGGCCGGTCGGGGAGCTGTTTTTT	CASSWLAGGPVGELFF
medium-sized	TRBV7-9	16	TRBJ1-5	.	TGTGCCAGCAGCTTAGGGGCAGGGGAAGACAATCAGCCCCAGCATTTT	CASSLGAGEDNQPQHF
.	TRBV6-5	15	TRBJ2-1	TRBD2	TGTGCCAGCAGGTCTAGCGGGGGGGCTCTCAATGAGCAGTTCTTC	CASRSSGGALNEQFF
.	TRBV4-1	17	TRBJ1-4	.	TGCGCCAGCAGCCAAGCCAGGGCCAGGACCACTAATGAAAAACTGTTTTTT	CASSQARARTTNEKLFF
.	TRBV5-1	16	TRBJ2-5	TRBD1	TGCGCCAGCAGCGCCACAGGGGGCGCTGGGGGAGAGACCCAGTACTTC	CASSATGGAGGETQYF
.	TRBV7-9	14	TRBJ1-1	TRBD1	TGTGCCAGCAGCTTAGAAGGGGGCATCACTGAAGCTTTCTTT	CASSLEGGITEAFF
.	TRBV18	16	TRBJ2-2	.	TGTGCCAGCTCACCAACCGGGACATTGAACACCGGGGAGCTGTTTTTT	CASSPTGTLNTGELFF
.	TRBV14	16	TRBJ2-1	.	TGTGCCAGCAGCCAAGCGGGGAATCTAGTGGGAAATGAGCAGTTCTTC	CASSQAGNLVGNEQFF
.	TRBV5-1	14	TRBJ2-2	.	TGCGCCAGCGACGTGGGGCAGGGGACCGGGGAGCTGTTTTTT	CASDVGQGTGELFF
.	TRBV10-2	13	TRBJ1-5	TRBD1	TGCGCCAGCGGGGGACAGTATAATCAGCCCCAGCATTTT	CASGGQYNQPQHF
once	TRBV9	17	TRBJ2-2	.	TGTGCCAGCAGCCTTACCAGCCGGGGTTCGAACACCGGGGAGCTGTTTTTT	CASSLTSRGSNTGELFF
.	TRBV4-1	17	TRBJ2-5	TRBD2	TGCGCCAGCAGCCAAGATGTGCGGGGGGCCAACCAAGAGACCCAGTACTTC	CASSQDVRGANQETQYF